This entry describes one T cell receptor beta chain. This sample stems from a study of T cell changes during pregnancy in multiple sclerosis. The CDR3 is 13 residues long. Deletions cut 3 bases from V and 3 bases from J, with 9 bases between. The germline V gene encodes CDR1 LGHNA and CDR2 YSLEER. Clones were read by immunoSEQ multiplex PCR, and TCRdb kept only the in-frame ones, dropping some. This sample has tens of thousands of clones, with approximately 89% found just once. This chain joins TRBV4-3 and TRBJ2-7; no clear D gene. The sample here was CD4+ T cells from peripheral blood mononuclear cells, taken after pregnancy. The TCR originated in a female donor in good health, enrolled as a control in a pregnancy study. The chain's CDR3 is CASSQEHGYEQYF. CDR3 coding DNA: TGCGCCAGCAGCCAGGAGCATGGCTACGAGCAGTACTTC.